This TCR beta chain was captured in a study of T-cell memory formation after mild COVID-19 listed by TCRdb under 2021. Background for the entire study: TCR sequence clusters from the two donors were largely donor specific. In a couple of donors, T-cell clones that expanded and contracted after mild COVID-19 were tracked by sequencing TCRalpha and TCRbeta repertoires over time. The cohort was made up of two young adult volunteers, one female and one male, who were previously healthy.

The paper's findings and limits, for the study overall: SARS-CoV-2 specificity of the second-wave clones peaking on day 37 was not confirmed. Balanced CD4/CD8 phenotypes were observed for clones contracting from day 15 to 85, whereas a bias towards CD4+ was observed for a second wave of clones expanding from day 15 to 37. Only a couple of mild cases were covered in the study, and larger cohorts including severe cases with pre-infection samples were considered necessary. Some responding clones were found in pre-infection memory, which suggests that pre-existing cross-reactive memory T cells took part in the SARS-CoV-2 response. Contracting CD4+ clones turned up mainly in the CM and EM memory subsets, whereas EMRA was where CD8+ clones were enriched.

The trim is 5 bases for V and 7 bases for J, with a gap of 11 bases between the germline ends. The CDR3 sequence holds 12 residues, the cysteine and phenylalanine included. Just CDR3 DNA is preserved here, 36 bases in frame from base 1. From a lookup of the germline V gene (reference sequence), CDR1 and CDR2 are SEHNR and FQNEAQ. Turning to this clonotype: Its cognate antigen has yet to be identified. It has no much larger one-base neighbor in the sample; base qualities were not kept.

Sequencing relied on an Illumina NovaSeq 6000. Using 5'RACE with constant-segment primers, TCRalpha and TCRbeta cDNA libraries were constructed, with sample barcodes and unique molecular identifiers added in the process. Trizol reagent was used to extract RNA from every sample. Libraries were amplified in two PCR steps, with a second sample barcode and Illumina TruSeq adapters added in the second step. Sequencing of libraries was performed on an Illumina NovaSeq with 2 x 150 bp paired-end reads. The published analysis was carried out like this. With migec v1.2.7, reads were demultiplexed and then collapsed into UMI-guided consensus sequences. Using mixcr v2.1.11, the UMI consensuses were aligned to TRA and TRB V and J templates and assembled into clonotypes. A clonotype was counted as expanded or contracted only when both edgeR and NoisET called the clonotype significant, with the noise models trained on biological replicates. For edgeR calls, the thresholds were a false discovery rate-adjusted p below 0.01 and a log2 fold-change of 1. As an exploratory analysis of dynamics, max-normalized trajectories of the 1000 most abundant clonotypes were examined with PCA combined with hierarchical clustering. Each responding clone was given a CD4 or CD8 phenotype based on the CD4+ and CD8+ repertoires, which had been sequenced separately. TCRdb itself trimmed the public reads at Q25 with fastp, ran MiXCR and retained productive beta chains. All rows with the same CDR3 protein become a single entry with the most common DNA and genes. These V and J calls rely on TCRdb rather than the paper's analysis. The sample contains under 600,000 distinct CDR3 sequences, less than 25% of them found a single time. The leading ten clones occupy about 8.4% of the sample.

PBMCs were isolated by Ficoll-Paque density gradient centrifugation. The specimen sequenced was PBMCs or a T cell subset sorted from them (not recorded which). In this chain, TRBV7-9 is recombined with TRBJ1-1; a tentative D call is TRBD1 (5 bases match). The TCR sequence derives from an adult woman who had mild COVID-19 (a few samples of this study predate the infection). The sample titles of this study are shuffled in the database, so cell type and time point are left out; the donor was told from shared clones. The encoded CDR3 is CASSRGLNEAFF. The base sequence is TGTGCCAGCAGCCGGGGCCTTAATGAAGCTTTCTTT.